Listed below are T cell receptor beta chains from one sample, sequenced in a study of cytomegalovirus exposure and HLA in healthy donors. Libraries were prepared by immunoSEQ multiplex PCR; TCRdb keeps only in-frame clonotypes and omits some of them. The table records some 170,000 clones, roughly a tenth of them present only once. Sequenced sample: PBMCs. These receptors all come from a woman under 40 in good health and CMV-seropositive. CDR3s include the opening cysteine and the closing phenylalanine or tryptophan. A D gene is named only where the DNA matches it firmly. Only some rows state a clone size, as once, few, many or a class for expanded clones.

V gene: TRBV5-1; D gene: TRBD2; J gene: TRBJ2-2; clone size: -; CDR3 protein: CASSPPGLAGGDGELFF; CDR3 DNA: TGCGCCAGCAGCCCTCCGGGACTAGCGGGAGGGGACGGGGAGCTGTTTTTT
V gene: TRBV29-1; D gene: -; J gene: TRBJ1-2; clone size: few; CDR3 protein: CSVEGFGGGSGYTF; CDR3 DNA: TGCAGCGTTGAAGGGTTTGGTGGAGGGAGCGGCTACACCTTC
V gene: TRBV18; D gene: TRBD2; J gene: TRBJ2-7; clone size: -; CDR3 protein: CASSPVPAGGVYEQYF; CDR3 DNA: TGTGCCAGCTCACCAGTTCCAGCGGGAGGTGTGTACGAGCAGTACTTC
V gene: TRBV15; D gene: -; J gene: TRBJ2-6; clone size: once; CDR3 protein: CATSNPSGANFLTF; CDR3 DNA: TGTGCCACCAGCAATCCCTCTGGGGCCAACTTCCTGACTTTC
V gene: TRBV5-1; D gene: TRBD1; J gene: TRBJ2-5; clone size: few; CDR3 protein: CASRLQGAQETQYF; CDR3 DNA: TGCGCCAGCAGGCTACAGGGGGCTCAAGAGACCCAGTACTTC
V gene: TRBV6-5; D gene: -; J gene: TRBJ2-7; clone size: few; CDR3 protein: CASSPGVTYEQYF; CDR3 DNA: TGTGCCAGCAGCCCCGGGGTGACCTACGAGCAGTACTTC
V gene: TRBV30; D gene: TRBD2; J gene: TRBJ2-6; clone size: few; CDR3 protein: CAWSRLAGGGAANVLTF; CDR3 DNA: TGTGCCTGGAGCAGACTAGCGGGAGGGGGGGCGGCCAACGTCCTGACTTTC
V gene: TRBV7-8; D gene: TRBD2; J gene: TRBJ2-1; clone size: -; CDR3 protein: CASSFGIAGGYLDSYNEQFF; CDR3 DNA: TGTGCCAGCAGCTTTGGCATAGCGGGAGGTTATCTGGACTCCTACAATGAGCAGTTCTTC
V gene: TRBV11-2; D gene: TRBD2; J gene: TRBJ2-3; clone size: -; CDR3 protein: CASSGRLAGLDTDTQYF; CDR3 DNA: TGTGCCAGCAGCGGGCGACTAGCGGGTCTCGACACAGATACGCAGTATTTT
V gene: TRBV19; D gene: TRBD1; J gene: TRBJ1-2; clone size: -; CDR3 protein: CATVQPGQGSWGYTF; CDR3 DNA: TGTGCCACCGTCCAACCGGGACAGGGTTCGTGGGGCTACACCTTC
V gene: TRBV11-2; D gene: -; J gene: TRBJ2-5; clone size: few; CDR3 protein: CASSPQYETQYF; CDR3 DNA: TGTGCCAGCAGCCCTCAGTATGAGACCCAGTACTTC
V gene: TRBV27; D gene: -; J gene: TRBJ2-5; clone size: -; CDR3 protein: CASSSRVQETQYF; CDR3 DNA: TGTGCCAGCAGTTCCCGGGTCCAAGAGACCCAGTACTTC
V gene: TRBV6-1; D gene: TRBD2; J gene: TRBJ2-7; clone size: -; CDR3 protein: CASSVAPGLATGYEQYF; CDR3 DNA: TGTGCCAGCAGTGTAGCGCCGGGACTAGCGACTGGCTACGAGCAGTACTTC
V gene: TRBV11-2; D gene: -; J gene: TRBJ1-3; clone size: -; CDR3 protein: CASSLVAGASGNTIYF; CDR3 DNA: TGTGCCAGCAGCTTAGTAGCCGGTGCCTCTGGAAACACCATATATTTT
V gene: TRBV10-3; D gene: TRBD2; J gene: TRBJ2-3; clone size: -; CDR3 protein: CAISKGLAGEADTQYF; CDR3 DNA: TGTGCCATCAGTAAGGGACTAGCGGGAGAAGCAGATACGCAGTATTTT
V gene: TRBV6-5; D gene: -; J gene: TRBJ1-1; clone size: -; CDR3 protein: CASSYAGTEAFF; CDR3 DNA: TGTGCCAGCAGTTACGCAGGAACTGAAGCTTTCTTT
V gene: TRBV30; D gene: TRBD2; J gene: TRBJ2-7; clone size: few; CDR3 protein: CAWGDRTSPSHEQYF; CDR3 DNA: TGTGCCTGGGGAGACCGGACTAGTCCGTCCCACGAGCAGTACTTC
V gene: TRBV6-5; D gene: -; J gene: TRBJ1-2; clone size: -; CDR3 protein: CASSYLPEDSYGYTF; CDR3 DNA: TGTGCCAGCAGTTACTTGCCAGAAGACTCATATGGCTACACCTTC
V gene: TRBV5-4; D gene: -; J gene: TRBJ2-7; clone size: few; CDR3 protein: CASSPRDGRGIYEQYF; CDR3 DNA: TGTGCCAGCAGCCCTAGAGACGGGAGAGGGATATACGAGCAGTACTTC
V gene: TRBV7-9; D gene: TRBD2; J gene: TRBJ2-1; clone size: -; CDR3 protein: CASSHTGLAGANEQFF; CDR3 DNA: TGTGCCAGCAGCCATACGGGACTAGCGGGAGCCAATGAGCAGTTCTTC
V gene: TRBV5-1; D gene: TRBD1; J gene: TRBJ2-5; clone size: -; CDR3 protein: CASSCRGPLETQYF; CDR3 DNA: TGCGCCAGCAGCTGCAGGGGGCCTCTAGAGACCCAGTACTTC
V gene: TRBV7-3; D gene: -; J gene: TRBJ1-2; clone size: -; CDR3 protein: CASSLTAGAPAYYGYTF; CDR3 DNA: TGTGCCAGCAGCTTAACTGCAGGGGCGCCTGCTTACTATGGCTACACCTTC
V gene: TRBV28; D gene: -; J gene: TRBJ1-3; clone size: -; CDR3 protein: CASTAGGSGNTIYF; CDR3 DNA: TGTGCCAGCACCGCTGGAGGGTCTGGAAACACCATATATTTT
V gene: TRBV21-1; D gene: -; J gene: TRBJ2-2; clone size: few; CDR3 protein: CASSKEHTGELFF; CDR3 DNA: TGTGCCAGCAGCAAAGAGCACACCGGGGAGCTGTTTTTT
V gene: TRBV2; D gene: -; J gene: TRBJ2-7; clone size: -; CDR3 protein: CASSLNEQYF; CDR3 DNA: TGTGCCAGCAGTTTGAACGAGCAGTACTTC
V gene: TRBV2; D gene: TRBD2; J gene: TRBJ2-3; clone size: -; CDR3 protein: CASSPGGAGETDTQYF; CDR3 DNA: TGTGCCAGCAGCCCTGGGGGAGCGGGAGAAACAGATACGCAGTATTTT
V gene: TRBV2; D gene: -; J gene: TRBJ1-1; clone size: few; CDR3 protein: CASSEAGYLENTEAFF; CDR3 DNA: TGTGCCAGCAGTGAGGCAGGGTATTTAGAAAACACTGAAGCTTTCTTT
V gene: TRBV5-5; D gene: TRBD1; J gene: TRBJ2-7; clone size: few; CDR3 protein: CASRAGQVVSYEQYF; CDR3 DNA: TGTGCCAGCAGGGCGGGACAGGTGGTCTCCTACGAGCAGTACTTC
V gene: TRBV4-1; D gene: TRBD2; J gene: TRBJ2-2; clone size: -; CDR3 protein: CASSQDRLGLAGSGELFF; CDR3 DNA: TGCGCCAGCAGCCAAGATCGGCTGGGACTAGCAGGGTCCGGGGAGCTGTTTTTT
V gene: TRBV5-1; D gene: -; J gene: TRBJ2-3; clone size: -; CDR3 protein: CASQSGAITDTQYF; CDR3 DNA: TGCGCCAGTCAATCAGGGGCAATCACAGATACGCAGTATTTT
V gene: TRBV5-1; D gene: TRBD2; J gene: TRBJ2-3; clone size: -; CDR3 protein: CASSLASGKTDTQYF; CDR3 DNA: TGCGCCAGCAGCTTGGCTAGCGGGAAAACAGATACGCAGTATTTT
V gene: TRBV9; D gene: TRBD2; J gene: TRBJ2-7; clone size: -; CDR3 protein: CASSVAAGALSYEQYF; CDR3 DNA: TGTGCCAGCAGCGTAGCAGCGGGAGCTTTATCCTACGAGCAGTACTTC
V gene: TRBV11-3; D gene: -; J gene: TRBJ1-1; clone size: few; CDR3 protein: CASSLKNTEAFF; CDR3 DNA: TGTGCCAGCAGCCTTAAGAACACTGAAGCTTTCTTT
V gene: TRBV5-1; D gene: -; J gene: TRBJ2-5; clone size: few; CDR3 protein: CASSLGSSGRETQYF; CDR3 DNA: TGCGCCAGCAGCTTGGGTTCCAGCGGTCGAGAGACCCAGTACTTC
V gene: TRBV2; D gene: -; J gene: TRBJ2-5; clone size: few; CDR3 protein: CASSHLPDSEGQETQYF; CDR3 DNA: TGTGCCAGCAGTCATCTCCCGGACTCGGAGGGACAAGAGACCCAGTACTTC
V gene: TRBV2; D gene: -; J gene: TRBJ2-7; clone size: few; CDR3 protein: CASSKRTAYEQYF; CDR3 DNA: TGTGCCAGCAGTAAACGGACAGCCTACGAGCAGTACTTC
V gene: TRBV19; D gene: -; J gene: TRBJ2-3; clone size: few; CDR3 protein: CASSIGAGPTDTQYF; CDR3 DNA: TGTGCCAGTAGTATAGGCGCAGGGCCCACAGATACGCAGTATTTT
V gene: TRBV11-1; D gene: -; J gene: TRBJ1-1; clone size: once; CDR3 protein: CASSWPGVTEAFF; CDR3 DNA: TGTGCCAGCAGCTGGCCAGGGGTAACTGAAGCTTTCTTT
V gene: TRBV5-1; D gene: -; J gene: TRBJ1-3; clone size: few; CDR3 protein: CASSLERGGSGNTIYF; CDR3 DNA: TGCGCCAGCAGCTTGGAACGGGGGGGCTCTGGAAACACCATATATTTT
V gene: TRBV28; D gene: TRBD1; J gene: TRBJ1-5; clone size: -; CDR3 protein: CASSFPGGGHQPQHF; CDR3 DNA: TGTGCCAGCAGTTTCCCAGGGGGCGGGCATCAGCCCCAGCATTTT
V gene: TRBV7-3; D gene: -; J gene: TRBJ2-3; clone size: -; CDR3 protein: CASSFLGGTITDTQYF; CDR3 DNA: TGTGCCAGCAGCTTTTTGGGCGGGACGATCACAGATACGCAGTATTTT